This TCR beta chain is drawn from a study of T cell repertoires in cytomegalovirus infection. Study as a whole: From public TCR beta signatures came an indication of both CMV infection and matching HLA type.

Per germline, CDR1 MNHNY and CDR2 SVGAGI (reference sequence). V was clipped by 0 bases and J by 4 bases, with 6 bases between them. This CDR3 contains 13 residues. MiXCR, run by TCRdb on the reads, gives a single entry per CDR3 protein. Here the sample spans a few hundred thousand distinct CDR3 sequences, more than 15% being singletons. The source material was CD8+ T cells from PBMCs. The V gene is TRBV6-6, the J gene TRBJ1-1, with D unclear. This clonotype was obtained from a human donor in good health (CMV status not recorded). Some clones in this sample may be carry-over from other donors' samples. The DNA of the CDR3 is TGTGCCAGCAGTTACTCGAAGACCACTGAAGCTTTCTTT. This encodes CASSYSKTTEAFF.